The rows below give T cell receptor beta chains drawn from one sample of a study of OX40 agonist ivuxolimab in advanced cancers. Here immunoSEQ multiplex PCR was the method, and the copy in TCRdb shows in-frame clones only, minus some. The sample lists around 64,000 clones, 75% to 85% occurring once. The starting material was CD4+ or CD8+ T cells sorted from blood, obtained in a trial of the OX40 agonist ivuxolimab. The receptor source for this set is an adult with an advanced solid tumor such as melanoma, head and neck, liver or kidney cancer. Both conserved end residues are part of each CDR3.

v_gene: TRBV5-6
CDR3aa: CASSLPQGGYTF

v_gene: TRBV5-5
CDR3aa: CASSLDPGITEAFF

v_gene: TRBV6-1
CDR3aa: CASSEIEQYF

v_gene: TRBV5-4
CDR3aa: CASSLGRDSRGYTF

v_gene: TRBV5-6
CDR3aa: CASSRGQGAFPEAFF

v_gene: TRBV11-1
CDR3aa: CASRLGTDSGNTIYF

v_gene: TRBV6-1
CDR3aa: CASRSTGQSVYTF

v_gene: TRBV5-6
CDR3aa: CASSASGLAAYEQYF

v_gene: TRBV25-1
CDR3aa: CASSEYLNTEAFF

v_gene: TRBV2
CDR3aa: CASSERQSHGELFF

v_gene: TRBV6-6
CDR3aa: CASSPRGRQPQHF

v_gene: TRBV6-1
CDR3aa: CASREHTDTQYF

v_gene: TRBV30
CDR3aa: CAWSSSGGQPQHF

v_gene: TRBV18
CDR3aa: CASSKQGVRNQPQHF

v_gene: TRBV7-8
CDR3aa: CASSYRQVGTEAFF

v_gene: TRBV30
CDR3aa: CAWSVVGQGGFF

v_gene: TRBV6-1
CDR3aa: CASTRQGPPDTQYF

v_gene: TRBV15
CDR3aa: CATSRDLAGGPDTQYF

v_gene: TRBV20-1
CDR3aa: CSARLGNTIYF

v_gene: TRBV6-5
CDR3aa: CASSYSNRGVSSPLHF

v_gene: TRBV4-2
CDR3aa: CASSQPGRTGELFF

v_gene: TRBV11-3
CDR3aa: CASSLSGYEQYF

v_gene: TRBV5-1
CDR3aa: CASSLGGRQRASYEQYF

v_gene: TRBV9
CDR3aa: CASSVVAGGEDTQYF

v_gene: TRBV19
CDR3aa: CASPSPAGSGNTIYF

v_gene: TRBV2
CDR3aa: CASSELTANSPLHF

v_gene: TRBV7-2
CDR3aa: CASSSTQGGRTEAFF

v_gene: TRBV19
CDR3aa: CASSPGRSQFSNTEAFF

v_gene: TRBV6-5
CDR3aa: CASSREGGDNYEQYF

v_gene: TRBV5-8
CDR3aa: CASSLPWGAYNEQFF

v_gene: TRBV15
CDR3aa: CATSRDPGQYTEAFF

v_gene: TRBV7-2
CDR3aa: CASSLGGESPLHF

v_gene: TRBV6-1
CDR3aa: CASSEQGDTEAFF

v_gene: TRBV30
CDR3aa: CAWSHLDRVGYTF

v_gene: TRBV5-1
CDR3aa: CASSLALVLETQYF

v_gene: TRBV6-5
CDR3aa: CASSSVRTGGRGYTF

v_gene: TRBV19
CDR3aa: CASTPTGGSFGEAFF

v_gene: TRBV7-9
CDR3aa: CASSFRVSGEDEQFF